The entry that follows covers one T cell receptor beta chain sequence. Its antigen is not identified. CDR1 is SGHTA and CDR2 is FQGNSA in the germline V gene. Trimming removed 1 base at V and 8 bases at J, with 11 bases between. The CDR3 has 13 residues. Method: immunoSEQ multiplex PCR; TCRdb's copy keeps in-frame clones and lacks some. Here the sample spans more than 2 million clones, over 85% being singletons. The source of the sample is a study of shared clonotypes between healthy human individuals. Broader study findings: Around 4.7% was the fraction of naive CD4 clonotypes found shared across a handful of donors. Estimated richness was generally greater in naive than memory subsets. The four-donor shared clonotypes exceeded non-shared clonotypes in generation probability, with non-shared ones scoring lower.

Material for sequencing was naive CD4+ T cells sorted from blood. Subset given: CD45RA+ positively selected. The sequence was obtained from a man younger than 30 in good health. This rearrangement joins TRBV7-2 to TRBJ1-2; D not resolved. CDR3 protein: CASSLVGLEGYTF. The CDR3 DNA is TGTGCCAGCAGCTTAGTAGGGCTGGAGGGCTACACCTTC.